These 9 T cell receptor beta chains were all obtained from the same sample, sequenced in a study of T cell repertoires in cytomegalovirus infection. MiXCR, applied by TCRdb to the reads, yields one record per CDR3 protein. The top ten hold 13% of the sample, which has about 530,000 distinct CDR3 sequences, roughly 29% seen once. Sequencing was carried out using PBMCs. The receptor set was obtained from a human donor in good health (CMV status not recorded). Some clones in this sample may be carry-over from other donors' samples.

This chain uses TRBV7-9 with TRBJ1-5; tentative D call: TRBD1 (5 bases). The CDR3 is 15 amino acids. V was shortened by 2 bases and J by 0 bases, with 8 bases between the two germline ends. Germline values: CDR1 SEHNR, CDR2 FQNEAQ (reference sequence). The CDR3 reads CASSLQGVSNQPQHF. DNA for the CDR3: TGTGCCAGCAGCTTACAAGGGGTTAGCAATCAGCCCCAGCATTTT.

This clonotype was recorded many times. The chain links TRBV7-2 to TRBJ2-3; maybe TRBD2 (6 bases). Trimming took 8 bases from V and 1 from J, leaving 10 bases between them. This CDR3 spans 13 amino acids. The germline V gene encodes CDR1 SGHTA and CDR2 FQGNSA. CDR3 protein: CASGTGGTDTQYF. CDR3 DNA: TGTGCCAGCGGGACGGGGGGCACAGATACGCAGTATTTT.

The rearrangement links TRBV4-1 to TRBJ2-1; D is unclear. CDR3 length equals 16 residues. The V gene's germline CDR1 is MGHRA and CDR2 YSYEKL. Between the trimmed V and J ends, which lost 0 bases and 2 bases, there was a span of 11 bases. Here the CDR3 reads CASSQDIENAYNEQFF. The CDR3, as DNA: TGCGCCAGCAGCCAAGATATTGAGAACGCCTACAATGAGCAGTTCTTC.

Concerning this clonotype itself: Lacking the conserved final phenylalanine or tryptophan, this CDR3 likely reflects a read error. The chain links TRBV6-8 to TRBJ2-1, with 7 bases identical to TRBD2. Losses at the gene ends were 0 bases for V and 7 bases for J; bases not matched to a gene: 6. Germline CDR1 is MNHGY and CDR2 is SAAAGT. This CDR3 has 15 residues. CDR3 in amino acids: CASSYSAGVRNEQFS. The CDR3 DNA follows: TGTGCCAGCAGTTACTCTGCGGGAGTGAGGAATGAGCAGTTCTCC.

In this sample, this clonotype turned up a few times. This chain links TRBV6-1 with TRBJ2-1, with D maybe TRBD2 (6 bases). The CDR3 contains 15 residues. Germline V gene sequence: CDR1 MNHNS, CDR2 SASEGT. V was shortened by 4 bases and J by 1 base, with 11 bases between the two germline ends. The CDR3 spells CASSGGTYSYNEQFF. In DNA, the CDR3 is TGTGCCAGCAGTGGGGGGACTTATTCCTACAATGAGCAGTTCTTC.

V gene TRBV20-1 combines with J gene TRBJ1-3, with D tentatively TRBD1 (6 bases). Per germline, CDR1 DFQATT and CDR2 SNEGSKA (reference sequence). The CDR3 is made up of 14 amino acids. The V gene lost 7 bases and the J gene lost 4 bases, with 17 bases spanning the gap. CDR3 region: CSVPGAGDGNTIYF. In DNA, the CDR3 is TGCAGTGTCCCGGGGGCAGGGGACGGAAACACCATATATTTT.

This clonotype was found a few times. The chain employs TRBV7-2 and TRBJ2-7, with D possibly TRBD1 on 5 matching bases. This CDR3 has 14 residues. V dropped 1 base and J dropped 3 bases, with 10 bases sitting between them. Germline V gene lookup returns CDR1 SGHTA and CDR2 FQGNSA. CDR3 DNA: TGTGCCAGCAGCTTAGTGGGGCTCCACTACGAGCAGTACTTC. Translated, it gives CASSLVGLHYEQYF.

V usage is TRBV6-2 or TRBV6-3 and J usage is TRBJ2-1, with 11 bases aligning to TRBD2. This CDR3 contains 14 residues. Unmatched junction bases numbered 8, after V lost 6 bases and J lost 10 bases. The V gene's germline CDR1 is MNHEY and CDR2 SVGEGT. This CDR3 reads CASRVLAGVNEQFF. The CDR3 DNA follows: TGTGCCAGCAGGGTACTAGCGGGAGTTAACGAGCAGTTCTTC.

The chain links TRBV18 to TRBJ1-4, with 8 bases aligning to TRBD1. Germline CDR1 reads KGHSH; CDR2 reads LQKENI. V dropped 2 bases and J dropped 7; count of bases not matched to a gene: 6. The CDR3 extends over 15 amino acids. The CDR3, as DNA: TGTGCCAGCTCACCAGGGGGACAGGTCGTTGAAAAACTGTTTTTT. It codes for CASSPGGQVVEKLFF.